Each of the 25 T cell receptor beta chains below was sequenced from the same sample in a study of beta chain features in type 1 diabetes. Reverse transcription of all isolated RNA meant that expressed TCRB transcripts were sequenced. Generated by immunoSEQ multiplex PCR, the TCRdb table keeps only in-frame clones and is missing some. This table has 200,000 to 300,000 clones, around 14% appearing once. The sequenced sample was naive CD4+ T cells from blood. The source is a woman aged 40 to 55 in good health.

The chain is built from TRBV6-5 and TRBJ2-7, with 8 bases lining up with TRBD1. Germline V CDR1 and CDR2: MNHEY, SVGAGI. The CDR3 loop spans 14 amino acids. The V segment lost 7 bases and the J segment 0 bases; nucleotides outside the gene matches: 5. This CDR3 is CASKTGGSSYEQYF. CDR3 nucleotides: TGTGCCAGCAAAACAGGGGGAAGCTCCTACGAGCAGTACTTC.

This clone was detected a few times. The chain employs TRBV5-6 and TRBJ1-2; TRBD1 is a possible D gene (6 bases). The CDR3 contains 13 residues. The germline V gene encodes CDR1 SGHDT and CDR2 YYEEEE. Trimming removed 6 bases at V and 3 bases at J, with 12 bases between. CDR3: CASIKDSYYGYTF. CDR3 sequence (DNA): TGTGCCAGCATCAAGGACAGCTACTATGGCTACACCTTC.

This clone was picked up a small number of times. The rearrangement joins TRBV5-5 to TRBJ1-2; D not resolved. Germline V gene sequence: CDR1 SGHKS, CDR2 YYEKEE (reference sequence). CDR3 length equals 15 residues. V was cut by 4 bases and J by 1 base, with 14 bases left in between. CDR3 DNA sequence: TGTGCCAGCAGCACAAGCGGAGTCCATAACTATGGCTACACCTTC. Protein sequence: CASSTSGVHNYGYTF.

The gene calls are TRBV5-1 and TRBJ2-2; tentative D call: TRBD2 (5 bases). The V gene's germline CDR1 is SGHRS and CDR2 YFSETQ. This CDR3 contains 15 residues. V lost 2 bases and J 0 bases, leaving 8 bases between the germline ends. In DNA, the CDR3 is TGCGCCAGCAGCTTCAGGACTTCGAACACCGGGGAGCTGTTTTTT. Translated, it gives CASSFRTSNTGELFF.

This clone was observed a handful of times. This sequence joins TRBV5-1 and TRBJ2-2; D is possibly TRBD1 (5 bases). The CDR3 spans 15 residues. Trimming shortened V by 3 bases and J by 6 bases, and 15 bases separated the two germline ends. Germline CDR1 SGHRS, CDR2 YFSETQ. CDR3 DNA: TGCGCCAGCAGCTCTAGACAGCCGGAGTCCGGGGAGCTGTTTTTT. This translates into CASSSRQPESGELFF.

The chain has TRBV9 and TRBJ2-1; a weak D match, TRBD1 (6 bases). V was clipped by 4 bases and J by 0 bases, with 14 bases between them. Per the germline V gene, CDR1 is SGDLS and CDR2 is YYNGEE. This CDR3 spans 16 amino acids. The CDR3 DNA reads as TGTGCCAGCAGCCCCTCAGGGACACCCTCCTACAATGAGCAGTTCTTC. It encodes CASSPSGTPSYNEQFF.

In its sample, this clone was seen many times. V gene TRBV29-1 combines with J gene TRBJ1-2; 8 bases match TRBD1. Germline trimming cut 4 bases from V and 3 bases from J; bases unmatched to any gene: 1. Germline CDR1 SQVTM, CDR2 ANQGSEA. CDR3 length: 12 amino acids. In DNA, the CDR3 is TGCAGCGTTGCGGGACAGGACTATGGCTACACCTTC. It is translated as CSVAGQDYGYTF. The entire variable domain, with the rest obtained from reference TRBV29-1 and TRBJ1-2, is as follows: SAVISQKPSRDICQRGTSLTIQCQVDSQVTMMFWYRQQPGQSLTLIATANQGSEATYESGFVIDKFPISRPNLTFSTLTVSNMSPEDSSIYLCSVAGQDYGYTFGSGTRLTVV.

This chain joins TRBV5-1 and TRBJ1-2; a possible D gene is TRBD1 (5 bases). This CDR3 is built from 13 residues. The germline V gene has CDR1 SGHRS and CDR2 YFSETQ. The V and J ends lost 1 base and 8 bases respectively, with 12 bases between them. The CDR3 loop is CASSLSEGRGYTF. In nucleotides, the CDR3 is TGCGCCAGCAGCTTGTCGGAGGGGCGCGGCTACACCTTC.

This clone was seen only a few times. J is TRBJ2-7 and V is TRBV25-1; D is uncertain. Germline assignment: CDR1 MGHDK and CDR2 SYGVNS. V lost 11 bases and J 4 bases, leaving 15 bases between the germline ends. There are 12 residues in the CDR3. The CDR3 DNA follows: TGTGCCGCGGCGTCGAGTGGGTACGAGCAGTACTTC. Its translation is CAAASSGYEQYF.

V gene TRBV10-3 combines with J gene TRBJ2-2; 8 bases match TRBD2. Germline V gene data show CDR1 as ENHRY and CDR2 as SYGVKD. This CDR3 region has 16 residues. Trimming at V came to 6 bases and at J to 4 bases, leaving 10 bases not matched to a gene. In DNA form, the CDR3 reads TGTGCCATCAGGCCTGAGGGTAGCGGGGCCACCGGGGAGCTGTTTTTT. Protein sequence: CAIRPEGSGATGELFF.

This clone was detected a few times. The rearrangement links TRBV13 to TRBJ1-4; D may be TRBD1 (6 bases). V was trimmed by 5 bases and J by 2 bases, leaving 15 bases between them. This CDR3 contains 16 residues. Germline V gene data show CDR1 as PRHDT and CDR2 as FYEKMQ (reference sequence). The CDR3 reads CASSVTGTWTNEKLFF. CDR3 sequence (DNA): TGTGCCAGCAGCGTTACAGGGACGTGGACTAATGAAAAACTGTTTTTT. The full variable domain, completed using reference TRBV13 and TRBJ1-4, is AAGVIQSPRHLIKEKRETATLKCYPIPRHDTVYWYQQGPGQDPQFLISFYEKMQSDKGSIPDRFSAQQFSDYHSELNMSSLELGDSALYFCASSVTGTWTNEKLFFGSGTQLSVL.

This clone came up a few times. V and J are TRBV15 and TRBJ2-5; maybe TRBD2 (6 bases). V lost 0 bases to trimming and J lost 5 bases, with 16 bases between them. The CDR3 is 16 residues long. Germline lookup yields CDR1 LNHNV and CDR2 YYDKDF (reference sequence). CDR3 nucleotides: TGTGCCACCAGCAGAGATGGGGACGGGGGTACGGAGACCCAGTACTTC. Translated, it gives CATSRDGDGGTETQYF.

The chain joins TRBV5-4 to TRBJ1-4; TRBD1 aligns across 11 bases. CDR1 is SGHNT and CDR2 is YYREEE in the germline V gene (reference sequence). The CDR3 sequence is 16 residues long. With 4 bases clipped from V and 8 bases from J, the junction kept 10 bases outside the gene matches. CDR3 amino acids: CASSEHQGQGGEKLFF. DNA for the CDR3: TGTGCCAGCAGCGAACACCAGGGACAGGGGGGGGAAAAACTGTTTTTT.

This clone occurred a few times. The chain uses TRBV5-1 and TRBJ1-2; D not resolved. Germline values: CDR1 SGHRS, CDR2 YFSETQ. The CDR3 covers 13 residues. The V end was cut by 0 bases, the J end by 3 bases, with 6 bases between. The CDR3 sequence is CASSLASYYGYTF. The CDR3 DNA sequence: TGCGCCAGCAGCTTGGCCTCGTACTATGGCTACACCTTC.

This clone showed up just a few times. This rearrangement joins TRBV2 to TRBJ1-6; no clear D. Germline lookup yields CDR1 SNHLY and CDR2 FYNNEI. The CDR3 is made up of 15 amino acids. V lost 10 bases to trimming and J lost 6 bases, with 19 bases between them. The DNA for the CDR3 is TGTGCCACGGGCCGGACGGGGATCGGTAATTCACCCCTCCACTTT. It specifies CATGRTGIGNSPLHF.

This clone was seen more than once but under ten times. This chain joins TRBV11-2 and TRBJ2-3; D perhaps matches TRBD2 (5 bases). The V gene lost 6 bases and the J gene lost 1 base, with 14 bases spanning the gap. Looked up from germline, CDR1 is SGHAT and CDR2 is FQNNGV. This CDR3 region has 15 residues. CDR3 DNA sequence: TGTGCCAGCAGGAAAATAGAGGGAGGCACAGATACGCAGTATTTT. It codes for CASRKIEGGTDTQYF.

The chain is built from TRBV5-4 and TRBJ2-5, with D possibly TRBD1 on 6 matching bases. CDR3 length: 14 residues. The V and J ends lost 4 bases and 1 base respectively, with 11 bases between them. Germline assignment: CDR1 SGHNT and CDR2 YYREEE (reference sequence). The CDR3 DNA follows: TGTGCCAGCAGCATGGGACACATCCAAGAGACCCAGTACTTC. It encodes CASSMGHIQETQYF.

This clone was counted only a few times. Other DNA sequences of this sample code for an identical CDR3. This chain uses TRBV9 with TRBJ1-1, with 7 nucleotides matching TRBD1. Germline CDR1 SGDLS, CDR2 YYNGEE. This CDR3 spans 15 amino acids. J lost 0 bases, V lost 0 bases, and 2 bases had no gene match. This CDR3 reads CASSVGGQLNTEAFF. CDR3 sequence (DNA): TGTGCCAGCAGCGTAGGGGGACAGTTGAACACTGAAGCTTTCTTT.

The rearrangement links TRBV5-1 to TRBJ2-1; D not certain. V lost 1 base and J 6 bases, leaving 5 bases between the germline ends. The CDR3 is 12 residues long. Germline CDR1 SGHRS, CDR2 YFSETQ. The CDR3 DNA follows: TGCGCCAGCAGCTTGACAGTCAATGAGCAGTTCTTC. Encoded protein: CASSLTVNEQFF.

This clone turned up a few times. The V call is TRBV10-3, the J call TRBJ2-7; D possibly corresponds to TRBD1 (6 bases). The CDR3 is made up of 13 amino acids. Germline CDR1 reads ENHRY; CDR2 reads SYGVKD. The germline V and J ends were trimmed by 5 bases and 0 bases, with 8 bases remaining between them. Here the CDR3 DNA reads TGTGCCATCAGTTTACAGGGCTCCTACGAGCAGTACTTC. It specifies CAISLQGSYEQYF.

The chain couples TRBV5-1 to TRBJ2-1; 9 nucleotides match TRBD1. The CDR3 contains 16 residues. The V gene end was trimmed by 2 bases and the J gene end by 5 bases; junction bases not matched to a gene: 8. Germline-derived CDR1 and CDR2 are SGHRS and YFSETQ. The CDR3 DNA is TGCGCCAGCAGCTTAACACCCGGGACAGGGCACAATGAGCAGTTCTTC. Its protein is CASSLTPGTGHNEQFF.

The rearrangement joins TRBV27 to TRBJ2-3; TRBD1 matches at 7 bases. Losses at the gene ends were 7 bases for V and 4 bases for J; bases not matched to a gene: 11. In germline, CDR1 is MNHEY, CDR2 SMNVEV (reference sequence). The CDR3 spans 15 residues. The CDR3 DNA reads TGTGCCAGCACCCCACTACAGGGGTACGCAGATACGCAGTATTTT. It encodes CASTPLQGYADTQYF.

In this sample, this clone turned up a few times. The chain has TRBV4-2 and TRBJ2-5, with D perhaps TRBD1 (6 bases). The V gene lost 1 base and the J gene lost 1 base, with 13 bases spanning the gap. The CDR3 contains 16 residues. Germline assignment: CDR1 LGHNA and CDR2 YNFKEQ. The chain's CDR3 is CASSQAVQGGQETQYF. The CDR3 DNA reads TGTGCCAGCAGCCAAGCTGTCCAAGGGGGCCAAGAGACCCAGTACTTC.

This clone was recorded a few times. The J gene is TRBJ1-1, the V gene TRBV29-1, with 7 positions matching TRBD1. The V gene's germline CDR1 is SQVTM and CDR2 ANQGSEA. After removal of 7 bases from V and 4 bases from J, the junction contained 9 bases not matched to a gene. The CDR3 covers 13 residues. Here the CDR3 DNA reads TGCAGCGGATCGACAGGGTTTGCCACTGAAGCTTTCTTT. Amino acids: CSGSTGFATEAFF.

This clone has a count of ten or more. In DNA form, the CDR3 reads TGCAGCGTTCGGAACACTGAAGCTTTCTTT. Translating it yields CSVRNTEAFF. The chain combines TRBV29-1 with TRBJ1-1; no reliable D call. V gave up 5 bases and J gave up 1 base, with 2 bases separating them. CDR3 length: 10 amino acids. CDR1 is SQVTM and CDR2 is ANQGSEA in the germline V gene.